This T cell receptor (beta chain) emerged from a study of shared clonotypes between healthy human individuals. Researchers partitioned CD4+ cells into CD45RA+ naive and CD45RA-negative memory subsets. The count of this clone is one. Its matching antigen is unknown. Researchers divided each subset's genomic DNA evenly across several immunoSEQ plates. This table comes from immunoSEQ multiplex PCR, and its TCRdb copy is limited to in-frame clones, with some not included. The sample includes a few million clones, 85% to 95% seen only once; the top ten take 0.35% to 0.45%. The CDR3 runs 14 residues. From germline, CDR1 is SGHRS and CDR2 YFSETQ. The trim removed 5 bases at V and 6 bases at J, leaving 6 bases unmatched. General study findings and limits: Inspection by rarefaction showed sorted-subset sequencing to be incomplete despite large depth.

V is TRBV5-1 and J is TRBJ1-4; 8 bases line up with TRBD1. The source material was naive CD4+ T cells from PBMCs. Subset defined: CD45RA+ positively selected. The sequence derives from a man younger than 35 in good health. Some clones in this sample may be carry-over from other donors' samples. The CDR3 DNA follows: TGCGCCAGCAGTCTCACAGGGGGGTATGAAAAACTGTTTTTT. Its translation is CASSLTGGYEKLFF.